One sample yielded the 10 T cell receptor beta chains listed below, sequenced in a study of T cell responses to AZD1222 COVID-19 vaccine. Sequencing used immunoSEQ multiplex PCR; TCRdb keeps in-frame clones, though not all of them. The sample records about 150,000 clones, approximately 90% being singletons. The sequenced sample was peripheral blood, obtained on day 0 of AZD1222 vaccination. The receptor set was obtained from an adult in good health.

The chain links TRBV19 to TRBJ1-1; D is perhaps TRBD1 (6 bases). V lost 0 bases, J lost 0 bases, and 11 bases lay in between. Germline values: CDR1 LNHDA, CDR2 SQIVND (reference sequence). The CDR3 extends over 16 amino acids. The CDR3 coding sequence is TGTGCCAGTAGTATAGATCCCGACAGGTTGAACACTGAAGCTTTCTTT. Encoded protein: CASSIDPDRLNTEAFF.

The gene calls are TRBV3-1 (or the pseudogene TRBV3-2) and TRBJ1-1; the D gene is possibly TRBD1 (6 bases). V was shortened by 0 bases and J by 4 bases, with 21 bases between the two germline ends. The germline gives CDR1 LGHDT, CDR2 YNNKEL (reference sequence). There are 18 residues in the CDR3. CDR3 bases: TGTGCCAGCAGCCAAGAAGGGAAAAACAGGGAGGAAGGCACTGAAGCTTTCTTT. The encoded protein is CASSQEGKNREEGTEAFF.

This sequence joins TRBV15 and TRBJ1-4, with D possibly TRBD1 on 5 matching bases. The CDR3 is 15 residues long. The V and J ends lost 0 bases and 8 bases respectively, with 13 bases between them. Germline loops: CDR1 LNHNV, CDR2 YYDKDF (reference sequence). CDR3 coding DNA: TGTGCCACCAGCAGAGATCGACAGAAGGGGGAAAAACTGTTTTTT. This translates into CATSRDRQKGEKLFF.

CDR3 in DNA: TGTGCCAGCAGCCAAGATAGGCCGGGGGCGGGCACTGAAGCTTTCTTT. Its translation: CASSQDRPGAGTEAFF. The chain uses TRBV4-2 and TRBJ1-1, with D tentatively TRBD1 (6 bases). The CDR3 is 16 amino acids. CDR1 and CDR2 (germline): LGHNA, YNFKEQ. V lost 0 bases, J lost 4 bases, and 15 bases lay in between.

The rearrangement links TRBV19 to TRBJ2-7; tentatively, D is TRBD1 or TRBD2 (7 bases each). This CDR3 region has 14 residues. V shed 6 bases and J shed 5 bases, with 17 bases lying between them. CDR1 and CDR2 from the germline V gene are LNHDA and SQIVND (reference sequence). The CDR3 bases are TGTGCCAGTAGCCCCAGACAGGGAGGGAACGAGCAGTACTTC. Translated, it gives CASSPRQGGNEQYF.

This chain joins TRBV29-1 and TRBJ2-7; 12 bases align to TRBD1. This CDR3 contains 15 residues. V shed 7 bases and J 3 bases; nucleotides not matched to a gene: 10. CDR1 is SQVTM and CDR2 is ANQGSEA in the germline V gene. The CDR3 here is CSATGTGGADYEQYF. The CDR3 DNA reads TGCAGCGCGACCGGGACAGGGGGCGCTGACTACGAGCAGTACTTC.

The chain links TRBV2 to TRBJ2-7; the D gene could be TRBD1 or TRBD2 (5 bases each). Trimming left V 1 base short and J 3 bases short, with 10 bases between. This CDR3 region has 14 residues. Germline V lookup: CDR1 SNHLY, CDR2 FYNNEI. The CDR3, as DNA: TGTGCCAGCAGTGAAGGAGGGGAATTCTACGAGCAGTACTTC. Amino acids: CASSEGGEFYEQYF.

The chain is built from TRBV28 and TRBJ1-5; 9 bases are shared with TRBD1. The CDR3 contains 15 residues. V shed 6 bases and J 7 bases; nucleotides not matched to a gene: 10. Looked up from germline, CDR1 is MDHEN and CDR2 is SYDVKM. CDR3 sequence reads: CASRKGDRARQPQHF. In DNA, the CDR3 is TGTGCCAGCAGGAAAGGGGACAGGGCGAGGCAGCCCCAGCATTTT. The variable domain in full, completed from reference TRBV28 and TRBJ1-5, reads DVKVTQSSRYLVKRTGEKVFLECVQDMDHENMFWYRQDPGLGLRLIYFSYDVKMKEKGDIPEGYSVSREKKERFSLILESASTNQTSMYLCASRKGDRARQPQHFGDGTRLSIL.

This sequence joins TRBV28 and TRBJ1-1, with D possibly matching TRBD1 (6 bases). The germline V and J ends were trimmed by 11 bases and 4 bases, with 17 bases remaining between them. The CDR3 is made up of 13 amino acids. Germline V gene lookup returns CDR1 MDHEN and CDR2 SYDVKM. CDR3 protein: CASRGGDGTEAFF. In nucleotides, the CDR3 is TGTGCCTCCCGAGGGGGGGATGGCACTGAAGCTTTCTTT.

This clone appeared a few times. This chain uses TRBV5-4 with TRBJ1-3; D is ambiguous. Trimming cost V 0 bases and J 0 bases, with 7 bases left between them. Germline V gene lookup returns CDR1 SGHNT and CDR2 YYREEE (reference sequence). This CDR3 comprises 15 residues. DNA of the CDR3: TGTGCCAGCAGCTTGGATTGGGGCTCTGGAAACACCATATATTTT. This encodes CASSLDWGSGNTIYF.